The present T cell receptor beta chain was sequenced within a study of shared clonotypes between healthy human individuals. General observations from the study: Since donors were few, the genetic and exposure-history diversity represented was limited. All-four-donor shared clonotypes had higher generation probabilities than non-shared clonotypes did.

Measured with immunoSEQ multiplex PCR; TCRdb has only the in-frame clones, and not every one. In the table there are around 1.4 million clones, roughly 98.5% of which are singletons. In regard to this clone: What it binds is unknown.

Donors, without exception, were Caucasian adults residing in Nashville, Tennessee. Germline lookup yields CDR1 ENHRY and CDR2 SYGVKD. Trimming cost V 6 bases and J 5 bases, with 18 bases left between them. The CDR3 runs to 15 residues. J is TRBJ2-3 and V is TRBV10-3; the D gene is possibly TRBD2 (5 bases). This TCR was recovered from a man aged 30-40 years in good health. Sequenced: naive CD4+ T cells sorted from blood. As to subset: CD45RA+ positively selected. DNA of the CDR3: TGTGCCATCAGGAAGGACTTAAATACGGTAGATACGCAGTATTTT. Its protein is CAIRKDLNTVDTQYF.